This TCR beta chain comes out of a study of shared clonotypes between healthy human individuals. Study-wide context: Used for every donor were three CD4 naive, three CD4 memory, two CD8 naive and one CD8 memory plate.

Libraries were prepared by immunoSEQ multiplex PCR; TCRdb keeps only in-frame clonotypes and omits some of them. The sample includes 1.5 million to 2.5 million clones, just under 95% of them seen just once. Cells designated naive CD8 were CD45RO-negative and were positively selected for CCR7, with terminally differentiated effector memory CD45RA+ cells excluded. V was pared by 7 bases and J by 0 bases, with 15 bases between. The CDR3 is 15 residues long. In germline, CDR1 is SQVTM, CDR2 ANQGSEA. V gene TRBV29-1 combines with J gene TRBJ2-2; maybe TRBD2 (5 bases). Source material: naive CD8+ T cells sorted from blood. The receptor was isolated from a man aged 18 to 30 in good health. The CDR3 region has the DNA TGCAGCGCCGTACTAGACCCTCCGAACACCGGGGAGCTGTTTTTT. Translating it yields CSAVLDPPNTGELFF.